Listed below are T cell receptor beta chains from one sample, sequenced in a study of shared clonotypes between healthy human individuals. Produced via immunoSEQ multiplex PCR; TCRdb's table is partial and in-frame only. The data show hundreds of thousands of clones, with around 95% seen just once and over 0.09% held by the top ten. The source material was naive CD8+ T cells sorted from blood. The receptors originated from a woman in her thirties in good health. Both conserved end residues are part of each CDR3. The D gene is left open where the match is weak. Clone size, where shown, is once, few, many, or a class for clones that have expanded.

CASRLASAGFQPQHF	TGTGCCAGCAGACTCGCCAGTGCAGGGTTTCAGCCCCAGCATTTT	.	.	15	TRBV27	TRBJ1-5
CASSLLGTSGRLVHEQFF	TGTGCCAGCAGTCTCCTCGGGACTAGCGGGAGGCTTGTACATGAGCAGTTCTTC	.	TRBD2	18	TRBV28	TRBJ2-1
CASSSSGTYYEQYF	TGTGCCAGCAGTTCGTCCGGAACCTACTACGAGCAGTACTTC	.	.	14	TRBV27	TRBJ2-7
CATEQGSEDTEAFF	TGTGCCACCGAACAGGGCTCGGAGGACACTGAAGCTTTCTTT	.	.	14	TRBV2	TRBJ1-1
CASSLLNREQFF	TGTGCCAGCAGCTTACTGAACAGAGAGCAGTTCTTC	.	.	12	TRBV11-2	TRBJ2-1
CASSDQPQHF	TGTGCCAGCAGCGATCAGCCCCAGCATTTT	.	.	10	TRBV28	TRBJ1-5
CASSLEQGRDTQYF	TGTGCCAGCAGCTTAGAGCAGGGGAGGGATACGCAGTATTTT	.	.	14	TRBV11-1	TRBJ2-3
CASSGAGLEGQYF	TGTGCCAGCAGTGGGGCGGGACTAGAGGGGCAGTACTTC	.	TRBD2	13	TRBV2	TRBJ2-7
CASSRGQTKETQYF	TGTGCCAGCTCACGCGGACAGACCAAGGAGACCCAGTACTTC	.	.	14	TRBV18	TRBJ2-5
CASSQPGFFSYGYTF	TGTGCCAGCAGCCAACCAGGATTCTTTTCCTATGGCTACACCTTC	once	.	15	TRBV7-9	TRBJ1-2
CASSLVGTDQETQYF	TGTGCCAGCAGCTTAGTAGGTACAGACCAAGAGACCCAGTACTTC	.	.	15	TRBV7-6	TRBJ2-5
CASRPDSVNSPLHF	TGTGCCAGCCGCCCGGACAGCGTCAATTCACCCCTCCACTTT	few	.	14	TRBV28	TRBJ1-6
CASSLVAGGPTGELFF	TGTGCCAGCAGCTTAGTTGCGGGAGGCCCAACCGGGGAGCTGTTTTTT	.	TRBD2	16	TRBV11-2	TRBJ2-2
CASSDRGPGNTIYF	TGTGCCAGCAGTGACAGGGGGCCAGGAAACACCATATATTTT	.	TRBD1	14	TRBV27	TRBJ1-3
CASSPAGAGGVNYGYTF	TGTGCCAGCAGTCCCGCGGGGGCAGGGGGAGTTAACTATGGCTACACCTTC	.	TRBD1	17	TRBV28	TRBJ1-2
CSVTGRESYEQYF	TGCAGCGTGACTGGCAGGGAGTCCTACGAGCAGTACTTC	.	.	13	TRBV29-1	TRBJ2-7
CASSLGGGAYEQYF	TGTGCCAGCAGCTTAGGAGGGGGTGCCTACGAGCAGTACTTC	.	.	14	TRBV11-2	TRBJ2-7
CASSDPGTGADEQYF	TGCGCCAGCAGTGATCCCGGGACAGGGGCCGACGAGCAGTACTTC	.	TRBD1	15	TRBV10-2	TRBJ2-7
CASSLGQSLNEKLFF	TGTGCCAGCAGCTTAGGACAGAGCCTCAATGAAAAACTGTTTTTT	.	.	15	TRBV7-6	TRBJ1-4
CASSSLRGGSSYEQYF	TGTGCCAGCAGCTCGTTACGCGGGGGGAGCTCCTACGAGCAGTACTTC	.	TRBD2	16	TRBV7-8	TRBJ2-7
CASSLTPFTDTQYF	TGTGCCAGCAGTTTGACCCCGTTCACAGATACGCAGTATTTT	.	.	14	TRBV27	TRBJ2-3
CASSLLGGSINNEQFF	TGTGCCAGCAGCTTACTAGGCGGGAGTATAAACAATGAGCAGTTCTTC	.	TRBD2	16	TRBV13	TRBJ2-1
CASSPQGAGYEQYF	TGTGCCAGCAGTCCGCAGGGGGCCGGCTACGAGCAGTACTTC	.	TRBD1	14	TRBV27	TRBJ2-7
CASSSLAGMSGELFF	TGTGCCAGCAGCTCCCTAGCGGGAATGTCCGGGGAGCTGTTTTTT	.	TRBD2	15	TRBV11-2	TRBJ2-2
CASSVGLAEYNEQFF	TGTGCCAGCAGCGTAGGACTAGCGGAGTACAATGAGCAGTTCTTC	.	TRBD2	15	TRBV9	TRBJ2-1
CASSSGGLAGAYEQYF	TGTGCCAGCAGCTCTGGGGGACTAGCGGGGGCCTACGAGCAGTACTTC	.	.	16	TRBV21-1	TRBJ2-7
CASSFLGSYEQYF	TGTGCCAGCAGTTTTTTGGGATCCTACGAGCAGTACTTC	.	.	13	TRBV27	TRBJ2-7
CASSLESSYEQYF	TGTGCCAGCAGCCTGGAGAGCTCCTACGAGCAGTACTTC	once	.	13	TRBV13	TRBJ2-7
CASSPTGNQPQHF	TGTGCCAGCAGCCCTACAGGGAATCAGCCCCAGCATTTT	once	.	13	TRBV7-8	TRBJ1-5
CASSQDRGDPETQYF	TGTGCCAGCAGCCAAGATCGCGGGGATCCGGAGACCCAGTACTTC	.	.	15	TRBV4-2	TRBJ2-5
CASSLEGTLNQPQHF	TGTGCCAGCAGCTTAGAGGGGACACTCAATCAGCCCCAGCATTTT	.	.	15	TRBV7-8	TRBJ1-5
CASNTGLAAEAFF	TGTGCCAGCAACACAGGATTAGCGGCTGAAGCTTTCTTT	.	.	13	TRBV5-4	TRBJ1-1
CASSLKGGGWQPQHF	TGTGCCAGCAGTTTAAAAGGGGGCGGGTGGCAGCCCCAGCATTTT	.	TRBD1	15	TRBV28	TRBJ1-5
CASSSLLQGSPPEQYF	TGTGCCAGCAGTTCACTCCTACAGGGGTCTCCCCCCGAGCAGTACTTC	.	TRBD1	16	TRBV27	TRBJ2-7
CSVEGLVPPGLANQETQYF	TGCAGCGTTGAGGGTCTAGTCCCCCCTGGCCTAGCGAATCAAGAGACCCAGTACTTC	.	.	19	TRBV29-1	TRBJ2-5
CASGNEQYF	TGTGCCAGCGGGAACGAGCAGTACTTC	.	.	9	TRBV27	TRBJ2-7
CASSPTGNTEAFF	TGTGCCAGCTCACCGACTGGGAACACTGAAGCTTTCTTT	.	.	13	TRBV18	TRBJ1-1
CASSHRGMVPYEQYF	TGTGCCAGCAGCCATAGGGGGATGGTCCCCTACGAGCAGTACTTC	.	.	15	TRBV28	TRBJ2-7
CASSLAAGAPEKLFF	TGTGCCAGCAGCTTAGCTGCGGGGGCTCCGGAAAAACTGTTTTTT	once	.	15	TRBV13	TRBJ1-4
CASSEAGSYEQYF	TGTGCCAGCAGCGAAGCGGGTTCCTACGAGCAGTACTTC	.	.	13	TRBV11-3	TRBJ2-7
CASSWDRDNEQFF	TGTGCCAGCAGCTGGGACAGGGACAATGAGCAGTTCTTC	.	TRBD1	13	TRBV5-6	TRBJ2-1
CASSGRSSSYEQYF	TGTGCCAGCAGTGGAAGAAGTTCCTCCTACGAGCAGTACTTC	.	.	14	TRBV2	TRBJ2-7
CASSPPRGVRELFF	TGTGCCAGCAGCCCCCCACGCGGGGTCCGGGAACTGTTTTTT	.	.	14	TRBV11-2	TRBJ1-4
CASSESLEGVRELFF	TGCGCCAGCAGTGAGTCTCTCGAGGGGGTGAGGGAGCTGTTTTTT	.	.	15	TRBV10-1	TRBJ2-2
CASSFLTGDLEAFF	TGTGCCAGCAGTTTTCTGACAGGGGACCTAGAGGCTTTCTTT	.	TRBD1	14	TRBV27	TRBJ1-1
CASSLTTGGPDSYNEQFF	TGTGCCAGCAGCTTAACGACAGGGGGCCCGGATTCCTACAATGAGCAGTTCTTC	.	TRBD1	18	TRBV7-6	TRBJ2-1
CASSDRSTVPGYTF	TGTGCCAGCAGTGACCGGTCGACAGTTCCTGGCTACACCTTC	.	.	14	TRBV2	TRBJ1-2
CASRSPGPNMNTEAFF	TGTGCCAGCAGGTCACCGGGACCTAACATGAACACTGAAGCTTTCTTT	.	.	16	TRBV7-9	TRBJ1-1
CASSSGVSQYF	TGTGCCAGCAGTTCGGGAGTCTCGCAGTATTTT	.	.	11	TRBV27	TRBJ2-3
CSVERNTGELFF	TGCAGCGTTGAAAGGAACACCGGGGAGCTGTTTTTT	.	.	12	TRBV29-1	TRBJ2-2
CASSLSPGTSYEQYF	TGTGCCAGCAGTTTATCGCCCGGGACTAGTTACGAGCAGTACTTC	once	TRBD2	15	TRBV27	TRBJ2-7
CASSWLAGNNEQFF	TGCGCCAGCAGTTGGCTAGCGGGAAACAATGAGCAGTTCTTC	.	TRBD2	14	TRBV4-1	TRBJ2-1
CASRPGSGSDNEQFF	TGTGCCAGCAGACCGGGTAGCGGGAGTGACAATGAGCAGTTCTTC	.	TRBD2	15	TRBV7-9	TRBJ2-1
CASSSGTHAYEQYF	TGTGCCAGTAGTTCCGGGACTCATGCCTACGAGCAGTACTTC	once	.	14	TRBV19	TRBJ2-7
CASSLDRDEQYF	TGTGCCAGCAGTCTGGACAGGGACGAGCAGTACTTC	.	TRBD1	12	TRBV7-8	TRBJ2-7
CASSPRTGPGPQHF	TGTGCCAGCAGTCCGCGGACAGGGCCTGGGCCCCAGCATTTT	.	TRBD1	14	TRBV27	TRBJ1-5
CSATSSGQLTDTQYF	TGCAGCGCTACATCCTCGGGGCAGCTCACAGATACGCAGTATTTT	.	.	15	TRBV29-1	TRBJ2-3
CSVDSAGGLDTQYF	TGCAGCGTTGATTCGGCAGGGGGCTTAGATACGCAGTATTTT	.	TRBD1	14	TRBV29-1	TRBJ2-3
CASSDGTLRNIQYF	TGTGCCAGCAGTGATGGGACCTTACGGAACATTCAGTACTTC	.	.	14	TRBV2	TRBJ2-4